The present entry profiles one T cell receptor (beta chain) with its context. V was pared by 0 bases and J by 5 bases, with 4 bases of the junction left unmatched. The CDR3 loop spans 14 amino acids. CDR1 and CDR2 (germline): DFQATT, SNEGSKA (reference sequence). This sample was included in a study of identical twins. Using its own MiXCR run on the 5' RACE reads, TCRdb lists one record per CDR3 protein. The table lists about 520,000 distinct CDR3 sequences, about 20% of them singletons. This sample was shared with a second study, whose subject was T cells expressing NK-cell markers. This second study notes: Among the eight sequenced donors, seven tested HCMV-seropositive and one tested seronegative. The study found dominant NKG2C+ clonotypes at about 1.0-7.5% of CD8+ T cells in 5 or 6 donors.

The chain is built from TRBV20-1 and TRBJ2-1; 7 bases match TRBD2. This sequence was found in a woman younger than 35 in good health. Sequenced material: CD4+ T cells sorted from blood. CDR3 residues: CSARDGRHDNEQFF. CDR3 nucleotide sequence: TGCAGTGCTAGAGACGGGAGGCATGACAATGAGCAGTTCTTC.